What follows describes a single TCR beta chain. Its antigen is unidentified. Sequencing used immunoSEQ multiplex PCR; TCRdb keeps in-frame clones, though not all of them. The table records about 180,000 clones, 88% of them present only once. These data come from a study of T cell responses to AZD1222 COVID-19 vaccine. Findings and caveats of the study: Close to half of spike-specific TCRs reportedly recognize unmutated variant regions. Sampling that yielded the repertoires occurred only after the peak T cell response.

This clonotype was sampled from an adult in good health. The sample in question was peripheral blood, obtained on day 0 of AZD1222 vaccination.

CDR3 residues: CASSRTTGPIHSNQPQHF. Written as DNA, the CDR3 is TGTGCCAGCAGCAGAACGACAGGCCCGATCCATAGCAATCAGCCCCAGCATTTT. V and J are TRBV21-1 and TRBJ1-5; the D call of TRBD1 is as the table states it, not checked on the DNA. TRBV21-1 is shown as a pseudogene. This CDR3 contains 18 residues.